These 27 T cell receptor beta chains were sequenced from one sample in a study of cytomegalovirus exposure and HLA in healthy donors. A multiplex PCR was run with 60 Vbeta primers and 13 Jbeta primers. Using immunoSEQ multiplex PCR, the repertoire was profiled, and TCRdb retains in-frame clones only, with some absent. The profile shows 130,000 to 150,000 clones, about three quarters of them singletons. Sequencing input: PBMCs. These receptors all stem from a human donor in good health.

The gene calls are TRBV10-1 and TRBJ2-1, with a weak D call TRBD2 (7 bases). Trimming took off 0 bases at V and 14 bases at J, with 17 bases between the two ends. In germline, CDR1 is WNHNN, CDR2 SYGVQD (reference sequence). There are 14 residues in the CDR3. The CDR3 loop is CASSESTSRGMEFF. The CDR3 DNA is TGCGCCAGCAGTGAGTCGACTAGCAGGGGCATGGAGTTCTTC.

This clone was found once. V and J are TRBV9 and TRBJ2-5; perhaps TRBD1 as D (5 bases). CDR3 length equals 15 residues. The germline V gene encodes CDR1 SGDLS and CDR2 YYNGEE. Trimming removed 0 bases at V and 5 bases at J, with 14 bases between. CDR3 sequence: CASSVVARARETQYF. The CDR3 coding sequence is TGTGCCAGCAGCGTAGTTGCCAGGGCACGGGAGACCCAGTACTTC.

The chain links TRBV15 to TRBJ2-1; no definite D call. Germline values: CDR1 LNHNV, CDR2 YYDKDF (reference sequence). This CDR3 has 14 amino acids. Trimming shortened V by 1 base and J by 6 bases, and 10 bases separated the two germline ends. CDR3 region: CATSRAARINEQFF. CDR3 coding DNA: TGTGCCACCAGCAGAGCAGCTAGAATCAATGAGCAGTTCTTC.

This clone was found a few times. The chain carries TRBV23-1 and TRBJ2-1, with TRBD2 matching 11 bases. TRBV23-1 is an ORF for which the function is uncertain. The ends lost 0 bases at V and 7 bases at J; junction bases unmatched: 8. This CDR3 contains 17 residues. CDR3 in amino acids: CASSQSSTTSGKNEQFF. The CDR3 DNA reads as TGCGCCAGCAGTCAATCGTCCACGACTAGCGGGAAGAATGAGCAGTTCTTC.

The chain joins TRBV11-2 to TRBJ1-5; possible D gene TRBD1, 6 bases. This CDR3 contains 17 residues. CDR1 and CDR2 from the germline V gene are SGHAT and FQNNGV. The V end lost 5 bases, the J end lost 6 bases, and 23 bases lay between the germline ends. CDR3 DNA sequence: TGTGCCAGCAGCCAACTCCAGGGGATGGTAGAAAGTCAGCCCCAGCATTTT. It is translated as CASSQLQGMVESQPQHF.

A note on this clone: One end of the junction varies from germline; a read error may be responsible. V and J are TRBV7-9 and TRBJ1-2, with D tentatively TRBD1 (6 bases). Germline loops: CDR1 SEHNR, CDR2 FQNEAQ (reference sequence). The CDR3 length is 16 residues. This CDR3 is CSSSSSYRVGNYGYTF. The DNA of the CDR3 is TGTTCCAGCAGCTCATCCTACAGGGTAGGCAACTATGGCTACACCTTC.

This chain joins TRBV15 and TRBJ1-2; the match to TRBD1 covers 9 bases. V lost 3 bases, J lost 7 bases, and 9 bases stayed unmatched. The CDR3 totals 15 residues. Germline V lookup: CDR1 LNHNV, CDR2 YYDKDF (reference sequence). As DNA, the CDR3 is TGTGCCACCAGCAGGGCGACAGGGGGTGTCAGTGGCTACACCTTC. Translation: CATSRATGGVSGYTF.

The chain uses TRBV9 and TRBJ2-6, with TRBD2 identical over 9 bases. This CDR3 comprises 19 residues. The germline V gene encodes CDR1 SGDLS and CDR2 YYNGEE. The V and J ends lost 0 bases and 0 bases, in that order; junction bases with no gene match: 7. CDR3 bases: TGTGCCAGCAGCGTAGTTCCAGCGGGGGGTTCCTCTGGGGCCAACGTCCTGACTTTC. Translating it yields CASSVVPAGGSSGANVLTF.

Points on this clone: Other nucleotide sequences in the sample specify the same CDR3. The V call is TRBV6-1, the J call TRBJ2-7; maybe TRBD2 (6 bases). The germline V gene has CDR1 MNHNS and CDR2 SASEGT. This CDR3 is 13 amino acids long. V was cut by 3 bases and J by 5 bases, with 11 bases left in between. In DNA form, the CDR3 reads TGTGCCAGCAGTGATAGGGAGGTACACGAGCAGTACTTC. Translated: CASSDREVHEQYF.

The genes are TRBV2 and TRBJ2-1; 8 bases map to TRBD1. The CDR3 runs to 17 residues. V dropped 6 bases and J dropped 1; count of bases not matched to a gene: 11. Germline CDR1 SNHLY, CDR2 FYNNEI. The CDR3 sequence is CASRGDRGKSSYNEQFF. CDR3 sequence (DNA): TGTGCCAGCAGGGGAGACAGGGGAAAGAGTTCCTACAATGAGCAGTTCTTC.

The chain links TRBV11-2 to TRBJ1-1; D unresolved. V was shortened by 1 base and J by 1 base, with 7 bases between the two germline ends. From germline, CDR1 is SGHAT and CDR2 FQNNGV. CDR3 length equals 14 residues. The CDR3, as DNA: TGTGCCAGCAGCTTAGGGCGGGGGAACACTGAAGCTTTCTTT. It is translated as CASSLGRGNTEAFF.

This clone was detected only a few times. The chain uses TRBV2 and TRBJ1-6, with 10 bases that match TRBD1. In germline, CDR1 is SNHLY, CDR2 FYNNEI. The CDR3 is made up of 15 amino acids. V shed 4 bases and J 10 bases; nucleotides not matched to a gene: 7. CDR3 sequence: CASSGRDRGGSPLHF. The CDR3 bases are TGTGCCAGCAGTGGACGGGACAGGGGTGGATCACCCCTCCACTTT.

The chain joins TRBV19 to TRBJ2-1; TRBD2 aligns across 13 bases. V shed 10 bases, J shed 7 bases, and the junction held 4 bases outside the gene matches. The CDR3 consists of 13 residues. CDR1 LNHDA and CDR2 SQIVND come from the germline V gene (reference sequence). In nucleotides, the CDR3 is TGTGCCACCGGACTAGCGGGAGTTAATGAGCAGTTCTTC. It codes for CATGLAGVNEQFF.

The chain is built from TRBV7-8 and TRBJ1-2; D may be TRBD1 (5 bases). The germline V and J ends were trimmed by 0 bases and 4 bases, with 9 bases remaining between them. Germline lookup yields CDR1 SGHVS and CDR2 FQNEAQ. The CDR3 loop spans 14 amino acids. The CDR3 sequence: CASSLAGVFYGYTF. CDR3 bases: TGTGCCAGCAGCTTAGCAGGGGTTTTCTATGGCTACACCTTC.

V is TRBV4-1 and J is TRBJ2-1, with D possibly TRBD1 on 6 matching bases. CDR1 MGHRA and CDR2 YSYEKL come from the germline V gene. The CDR3 has 15 amino acids. V shed 5 bases and J shed 1 base, with 12 bases lying between them. In DNA form, the CDR3 reads TGCGCCAGCAGCACCCGGGACACGTCCTACAATGAGCAGTTCTTC. This sequence encodes CASSTRDTSYNEQFF.

The V call is TRBV29-1, the J call TRBJ2-5; D is unresolved. V was cut by 4 bases and J by 6 bases, with 12 bases left in between. The CDR3 extends over 12 amino acids. Germline-derived CDR1 and CDR2 are SQVTM and ANQGSEA. As DNA, the CDR3 is TGCAGCGTTGCGGCCAGCGTCCAGACCCAGTACTTC. Its translation: CSVAASVQTQYF. Full variable domain (remainder filled in from reference TRBV29-1 and TRBJ2-5): SAVISQKPSRDICQRGTSLTIQCQVDSQVTMMFWYRQQPGQSLTLIATANQGSEATYESGFVIDKFPISRPNLTFSTLTVSNMSPEDSSIYLCSVAASVQTQYFGPGTRLLVL.

The chain links TRBV9 to TRBJ2-6; tentatively, D is TRBD1 (5 bases). V lost 7 bases and J lost 4, with 15 bases in between. Germline loops: CDR1 SGDLS, CDR2 YYNGEE. The CDR3 length is 15 residues. Here the CDR3 reads CASYPGPGGANVLTF. For the CDR3, the DNA is TGTGCCAGCTACCCAGGACCAGGGGGGGCCAACGTCCTGACTTTC.

The chain recombines TRBV6-6 with TRBJ2-2; TRBD1 aligns across 12 bases. Germline CDR1 is MNHNY and CDR2 is SVGAGI (reference sequence). The junction had 8 bases not matched to a gene; V was cut back by 7 bases and J by 5 bases. The CDR3 loop spans 16 amino acids. CDR3 residues: CASIKPGQGATGELFF. For the CDR3, the DNA is TGTGCCAGCATTAAACCGGGACAGGGGGCAACCGGGGAGCTGTTTTTT.

This clone has a handful of counts. The rearrangement joins TRBV29-1 to TRBJ2-4; 9 nucleotides align to TRBD2. Germline V CDR1 and CDR2: SQVTM, ANQGSEA. The CDR3 contains 21 residues. J lost 6 bases, V lost 2 bases, and 26 bases had no gene match. The CDR3 sequence is CSVETRPTGYLRGGRRNIQYF. CDR3 bases: TGCAGCGTTGAAACCCGCCCGACAGGGTACTTGCGGGGGGGCCGGAGAAACATTCAGTACTTC.

J is TRBJ2-1 and V is TRBV2; TRBD1 is a possible D gene (6 bases). Trimming shortened V by 8 bases and J by 7 bases, and 21 bases separated the two germline ends. This CDR3 is 15 amino acids long. Germline-derived CDR1 and CDR2 are SNHLY and FYNNEI. CDR3 residues: CASSDSRGISNEQFF. Written as DNA, the CDR3 is TGTGCCAGCTCGGACTCCAGGGGAATCTCGAATGAGCAGTTCTTC.

The chain joins TRBV28 to TRBJ2-3; 7 bases are shared with TRBD1. V shed 6 bases, J shed 7 bases, and the junction held 10 bases outside the gene matches. This CDR3 has 14 amino acids. Germline V lookup: CDR1 MDHEN, CDR2 SYDVKM. CDR3 in DNA: TGTGCCAGCAGGAGACAGGGCGACGGAAATACGCAGTATTTT. Translating it yields CASRRQGDGNTQYF. Supplemented by reference TRBV28 and TRBJ2-3, the full variable domain reads DVKVTQSSRYLVKRTGEKVFLECVQDMDHENMFWYRQDPGLGLRLIYFSYDVKMKEKGDIPEGYSVSREKKERFSLILESASTNQTSMYLCASRRQGDGNTQYFGPGTRLTVL.

The DNA of the CDR3 is TGTGCCAGCAGCCCCCCCATCGACAGGGGGCTTCCGTATGGCTACACCTTC. Amino acids: CASSPPIDRGLPYGYTF. J is TRBJ1-2 and V is TRBV28; 10 bases line up with TRBD1. Trimming cost V 6 bases and J 5 bases; bases outside gene matches: 15. The CDR3 contains 17 residues. The germline V gene encodes CDR1 MDHEN and CDR2 SYDVKM.

V and J are TRBV19 and TRBJ1-6, with TRBD1 matching over 8 bases. Germline V CDR1 and CDR2: LNHDA, SQIVND (reference sequence). The CDR3 contains 17 residues. The V gene end was trimmed by 4 bases and the J gene end by 2 bases; junction bases not matched to a gene: 7. The CDR3 DNA sequence: TGTGCCAGTAGTAGGACAGGGCTGGTGACCTATAATTCACCCCTCCACTTT. Translating it yields CASSRTGLVTYNSPLHF.

The V call is TRBV29-1, the J call TRBJ2-1, with 7 positions matching TRBD2. This CDR3 is built from 12 residues. Germline CDR1 is SQVTM and CDR2 is ANQGSEA. V gave up 5 bases and J gave up 10 bases; unmatched junction bases: 8. The CDR3 here is CSVLTSAGEQFF. In nucleotides, the CDR3 is TGCAGCGTTCTTACTAGCGCGGGAGAGCAGTTCTTC.

In regard to this clone: Germline and junction disagree at one end, which may indicate a read error. The V and J genes are TRBV7-9 and TRBJ1-1, with D unresolved. CDR1 is SEHNR and CDR2 is FQNEAQ in the germline V gene (reference sequence). The CDR3 runs to 11 residues. As DNA, the CDR3 is TGTGCCAGCACCTTAACAACTGAAGCTTTCTTT. Translation gives CASTLTTEAFF.

The chain uses TRBV10-3 and TRBJ2-7, with D maybe TRBD1 (7 bases). Germline V gives CDR1 ENHRY, CDR2 SYGVKD. The CDR3 extends over 14 amino acids. Trimming shortened V by 4 bases and J by 3 bases, and 13 bases separated the two germline ends. The CDR3 sequence: CAISGRDSHYEQYF. CDR3 sequence (DNA): TGTGCCATCAGTGGGAGGGACAGCCACTACGAGCAGTACTTC.

The chain carries TRBV27 and TRBJ2-7; 9 positions agree with TRBD2. CDR1 is MNHEY and CDR2 is SMNVEV in the germline V gene (reference sequence). The CDR3 totals 15 residues. V lost 0 bases to trimming and J lost 2 bases; unmatched junction nucleotides: 2. The CDR3 spells CASSLSASGAYEQYF. As DNA, the CDR3 is TGTGCCAGCAGTTTATCGGCTAGCGGGGCCTACGAGCAGTACTTC.